Listed below are T cell receptor beta chains from one sample, sequenced in a study of T cells in localized non-small cell lung cancer. Method: immunoSEQ multiplex PCR; TCRdb's copy keeps in-frame clones and lacks some. The profile shows roughly 48,000 clones, 60% to 85% of them singletons. Material: peripheral blood, obtained before any cancer treatment. These receptors were collected from a man between 40 and 69 years old with stage I squamous cell lung carcinoma. Both conserved end residues are trimmed from each CDR3. Each record gives: D gene, J gene, V gene, CDR3 protein. A D gene is named only where the DNA matches it firmly.

D: -; J: TRBJ2-2; V: TRBV4-3; CDR3: ASSRFLGVNTGELF
D: TRBD1; J: TRBJ1-1; V: TRBV6-5; CDR3: ASSAGTAFEAF
D: -; J: TRBJ1-2; V: TRBV6-6; CDR3: ASKTPNYGYT
D: TRBD1; J: TRBJ1-4; V: TRBV2; CDR3: ASILRGPGEKLF
D: -; J: TRBJ1-2; V: TRBV28; CDR3: ASSTLNYGYT
D: -; J: TRBJ2-2; V: TRBV30; CDR3: AWSALSWGDTGELF
D: -; J: TRBJ2-1; V: TRBV9; CDR3: ASSFSESSYNEQF
D: -; J: TRBJ2-7; V: TRBV2; CDR3: AIPRLPPSYEQY
D: -; J: TRBJ1-5; V: TRBV19; CDR3: ASSRRNTFINQPQH
D: -; J: TRBJ2-7; V: TRBV4-3; CDR3: ASSQDNGPYEQY
D: -; J: TRBJ1-6; V: TRBV6-5; CDR3: ASSGERINSPLH
D: -; J: TRBJ2-3; V: TRBV6-5; CDR3: ASSYSQRSDTQY
D: TRBD2; J: TRBJ2-3; V: TRBV19; CDR3: ASSFAQGRGGPDTQY
D: -; J: TRBJ2-5; V: TRBV5-6; CDR3: ASSLYAGLETQY
D: -; J: TRBJ1-1; V: TRBV6-6; CDR3: AGRTEMNTEAF
D: -; J: TRBJ2-1; V: TRBV6-1; CDR3: ASQNFNYNEQF
D: -; J: TRBJ1-4; V: TRBV5-8; CDR3: ASSFSTGGREKLF
D: TRBD2; J: TRBJ2-1; V: TRBV6-6; CDR3: ASYSGTSYNEQF
D: -; J: TRBJ2-7; V: TRBV5-1; CDR3: ASSFRRLLY
D: -; J: TRBJ2-3; V: TRBV19; CDR3: ASSIGWESTDTQY
D: -; J: TRBJ2-7; V: TRBV7-2; CDR3: ASSYSSGPYEQY
D: -; J: TRBJ2-5; V: TRBV7-8; CDR3: ASSLALGFIGETQY
D: -; J: TRBJ1-1; V: TRBV19; CDR3: ASRPSGERTEAF
D: -; J: TRBJ1-1; V: TRBV6-1; CDR3: ASGANTEAF
D: -; J: TRBJ2-2; V: TRBV7-2; CDR3: ASSFHSGELF